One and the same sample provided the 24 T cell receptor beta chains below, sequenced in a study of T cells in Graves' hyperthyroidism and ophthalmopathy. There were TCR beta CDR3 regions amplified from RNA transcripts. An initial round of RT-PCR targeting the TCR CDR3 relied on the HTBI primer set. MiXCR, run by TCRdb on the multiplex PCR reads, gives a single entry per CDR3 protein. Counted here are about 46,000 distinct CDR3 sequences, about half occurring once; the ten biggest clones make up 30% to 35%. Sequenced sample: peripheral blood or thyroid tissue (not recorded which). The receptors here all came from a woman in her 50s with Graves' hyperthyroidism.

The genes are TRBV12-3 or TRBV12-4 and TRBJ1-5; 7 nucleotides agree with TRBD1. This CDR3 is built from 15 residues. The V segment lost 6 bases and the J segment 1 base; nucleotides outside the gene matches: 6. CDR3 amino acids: CASRQDRMSNQPQHF. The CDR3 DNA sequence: TGTGCCAGCAGGCAGGACAGGATGAGCAATCAGCCCCAGCATTTT.

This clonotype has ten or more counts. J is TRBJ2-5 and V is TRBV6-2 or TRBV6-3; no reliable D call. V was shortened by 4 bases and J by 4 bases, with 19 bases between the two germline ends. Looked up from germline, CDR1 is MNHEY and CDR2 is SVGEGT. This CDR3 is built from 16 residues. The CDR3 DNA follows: TGTGCCAGCAGTTTTTGGAGACGCGAACATTTAGAGACCCAGTACTTC. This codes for CASSFWRREHLETQYF.

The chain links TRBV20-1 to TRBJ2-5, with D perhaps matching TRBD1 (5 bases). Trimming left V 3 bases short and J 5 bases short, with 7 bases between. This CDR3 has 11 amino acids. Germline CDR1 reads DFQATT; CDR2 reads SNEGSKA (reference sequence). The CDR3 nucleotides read TGCAGTGCTAGGGCAGGGGAGACCCAGTACTTC. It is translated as CSARAGETQYF.

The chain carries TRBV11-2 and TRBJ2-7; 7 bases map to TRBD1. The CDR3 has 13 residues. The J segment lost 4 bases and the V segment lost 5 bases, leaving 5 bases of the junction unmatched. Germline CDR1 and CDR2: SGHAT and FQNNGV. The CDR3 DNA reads TGTGCCAGCAGCCCAGGACAGGCGTACGAGCAGTACTTC. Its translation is CASSPGQAYEQYF.

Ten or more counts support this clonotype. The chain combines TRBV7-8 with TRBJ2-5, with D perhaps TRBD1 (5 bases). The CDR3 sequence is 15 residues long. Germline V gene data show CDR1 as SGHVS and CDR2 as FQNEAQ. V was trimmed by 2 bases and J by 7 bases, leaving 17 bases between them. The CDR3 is CASSLTQGRLSTQYF. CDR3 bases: TGTGCCAGCAGCTTAACGCAGGGAAGGCTTTCGACCCAGTACTTC.

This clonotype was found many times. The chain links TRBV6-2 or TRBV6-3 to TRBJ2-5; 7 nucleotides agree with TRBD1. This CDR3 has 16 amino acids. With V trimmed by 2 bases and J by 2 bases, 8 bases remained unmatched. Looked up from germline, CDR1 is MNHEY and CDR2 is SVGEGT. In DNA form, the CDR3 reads TGTGCCAGCAGTTACGGTGGGACAGTCAAGCAAGAGACCCAGTACTTC. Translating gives CASSYGGTVKQETQYF.

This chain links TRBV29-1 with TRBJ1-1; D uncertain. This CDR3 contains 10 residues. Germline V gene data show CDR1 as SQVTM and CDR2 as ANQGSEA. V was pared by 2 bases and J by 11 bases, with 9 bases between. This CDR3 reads CSVEWEKAFF. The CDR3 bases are TGCAGCGTTGAATGGGAGAAGGCTTTCTTT.

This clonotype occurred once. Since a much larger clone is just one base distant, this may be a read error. The CDR3 DNA follows: TGCAGTGCTATCGACAGGGCCGAGCAGTACTTC. Encoded protein: CSAIDRAEQYF. The rearrangement joins TRBV20-1 to TRBJ2-7; 7 bases match TRBD1. J lost 6 bases, V lost 4 bases, and 3 bases had no gene match. CDR3 length equals 11 residues. CDR1 and CDR2 (germline): DFQATT, SNEGSKA (reference sequence).

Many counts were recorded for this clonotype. The CDR3: CASSSIGQVSYEQYF. CDR3 DNA sequence: TGTGCCAGCAGCTCCATTGGACAGGTATCCTACGAGCAGTACTTC. The chain recombines TRBV7-8 with TRBJ2-7; TRBD1 matches at 7 bases. Per the germline V gene, CDR1 is SGHVS and CDR2 is FQNEAQ. The CDR3 contains 15 residues. The junction had 7 bases not matched to a gene; V was cut back by 4 bases and J by 1 base.

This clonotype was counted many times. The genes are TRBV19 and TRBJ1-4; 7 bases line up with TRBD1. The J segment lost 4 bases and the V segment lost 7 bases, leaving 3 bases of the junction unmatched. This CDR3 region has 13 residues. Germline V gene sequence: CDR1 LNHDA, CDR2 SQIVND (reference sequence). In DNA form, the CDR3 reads TGTGCCAGTATTGGGACAGTTAATGAAAAACTGTTTTTT. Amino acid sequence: CASIGTVNEKLFF.

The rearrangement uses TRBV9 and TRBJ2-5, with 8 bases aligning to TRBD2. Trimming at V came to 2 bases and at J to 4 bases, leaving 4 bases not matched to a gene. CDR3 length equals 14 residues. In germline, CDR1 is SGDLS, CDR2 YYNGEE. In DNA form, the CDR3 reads TGTGCCAGCAGCGTCGGCCTAGCGGGAGAGACCCAGTACTTC. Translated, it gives CASSVGLAGETQYF.

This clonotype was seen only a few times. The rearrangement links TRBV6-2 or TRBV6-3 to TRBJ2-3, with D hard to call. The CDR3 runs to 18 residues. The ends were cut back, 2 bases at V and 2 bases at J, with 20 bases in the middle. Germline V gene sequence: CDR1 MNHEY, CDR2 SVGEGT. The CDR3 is CASSYDPGLGWPTDTQYF. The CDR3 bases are TGTGCCAGCAGTTACGACCCGGGCCTCGGTTGGCCCACAGATACGCAGTATTTT.

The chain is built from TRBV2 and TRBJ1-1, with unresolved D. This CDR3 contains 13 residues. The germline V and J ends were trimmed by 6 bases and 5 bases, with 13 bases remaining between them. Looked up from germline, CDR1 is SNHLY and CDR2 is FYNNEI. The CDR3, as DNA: TGTGCCAGCAGAGTGTTAAAGAAGACTGAAGCTTTCTTT. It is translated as CASRVLKKTEAFF.

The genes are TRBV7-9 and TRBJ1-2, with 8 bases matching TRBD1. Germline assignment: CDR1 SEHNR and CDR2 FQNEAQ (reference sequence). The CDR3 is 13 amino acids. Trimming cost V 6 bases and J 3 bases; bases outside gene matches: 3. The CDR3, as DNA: TGTGCCAGCAGTCCAGGGGGCGACTATGGCTACACCTTC. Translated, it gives CASSPGGDYGYTF.

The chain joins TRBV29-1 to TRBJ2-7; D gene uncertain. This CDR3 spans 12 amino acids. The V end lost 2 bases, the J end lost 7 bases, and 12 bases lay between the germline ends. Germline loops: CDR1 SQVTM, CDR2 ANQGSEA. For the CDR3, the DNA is TGCAGCGTTGAATCCCTTGGTCGGGAGCAGTACTTC. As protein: CSVESLGREQYF.

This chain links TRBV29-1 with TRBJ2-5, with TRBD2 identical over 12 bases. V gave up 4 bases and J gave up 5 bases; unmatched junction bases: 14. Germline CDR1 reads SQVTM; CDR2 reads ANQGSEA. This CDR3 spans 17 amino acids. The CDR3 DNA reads TGCAGCGTTGGGGCTAGCGGGAGGGCTTTGGTTGTGGAGACCCAGTACTTC. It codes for CSVGASGRALVVETQYF. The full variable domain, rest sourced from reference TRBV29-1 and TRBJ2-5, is SAVISQKPSRDICQRGTSLTIQCQVDSQVTMMFWYRQQPGQSLTLIATANQGSEATYESGFVIDKFPISRPNLTFSTLTVSNMSPEDSSIYLCSVGASGRALVVETQYFGPGTRLLVL.

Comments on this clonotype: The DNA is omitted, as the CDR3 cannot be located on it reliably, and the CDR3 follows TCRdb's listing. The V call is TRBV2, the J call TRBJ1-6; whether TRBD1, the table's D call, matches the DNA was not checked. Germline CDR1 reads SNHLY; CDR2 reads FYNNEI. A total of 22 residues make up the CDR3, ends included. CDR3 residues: CASNSLMNTEAFFGQGNSPLHF.

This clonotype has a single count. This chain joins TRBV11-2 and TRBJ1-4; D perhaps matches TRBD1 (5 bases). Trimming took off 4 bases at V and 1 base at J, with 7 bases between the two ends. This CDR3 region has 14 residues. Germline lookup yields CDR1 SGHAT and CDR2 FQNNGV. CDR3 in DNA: TGTGCCAGCAGCTCCGGGGGAACTAATGAAAAACTGTTTTTT. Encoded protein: CASSSGGTNEKLFF.

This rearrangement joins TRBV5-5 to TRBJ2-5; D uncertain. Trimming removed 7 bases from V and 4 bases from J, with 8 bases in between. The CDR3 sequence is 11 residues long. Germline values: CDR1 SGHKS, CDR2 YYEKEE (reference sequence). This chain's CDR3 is CASRVAETQYF. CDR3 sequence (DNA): TGTGCCAGCCGGGTGGCAGAGACCCAGTACTTC.

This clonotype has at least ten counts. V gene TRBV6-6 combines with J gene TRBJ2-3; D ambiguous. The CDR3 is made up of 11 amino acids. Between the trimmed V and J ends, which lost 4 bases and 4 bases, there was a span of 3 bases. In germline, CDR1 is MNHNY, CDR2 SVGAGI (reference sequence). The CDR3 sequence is CASSSPDTQYF. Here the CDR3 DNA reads TGTGCCAGCAGTTCTCCAGATACGCAGTATTTT.

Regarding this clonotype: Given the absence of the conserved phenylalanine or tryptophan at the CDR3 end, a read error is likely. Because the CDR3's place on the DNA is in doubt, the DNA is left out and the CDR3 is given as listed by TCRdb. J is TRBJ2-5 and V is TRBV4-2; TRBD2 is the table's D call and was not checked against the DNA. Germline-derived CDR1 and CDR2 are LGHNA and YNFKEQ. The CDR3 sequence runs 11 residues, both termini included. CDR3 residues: CASSQDPFLAE.

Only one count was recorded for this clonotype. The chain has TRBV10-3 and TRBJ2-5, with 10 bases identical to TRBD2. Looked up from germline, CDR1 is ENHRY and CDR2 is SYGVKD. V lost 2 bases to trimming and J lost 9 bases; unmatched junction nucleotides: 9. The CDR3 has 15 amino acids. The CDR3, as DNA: TGTGCCATCAGTGAGACTAGCGGGATTGGGGAGTCCCAGTACTTC. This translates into CAISETSGIGESQYF.

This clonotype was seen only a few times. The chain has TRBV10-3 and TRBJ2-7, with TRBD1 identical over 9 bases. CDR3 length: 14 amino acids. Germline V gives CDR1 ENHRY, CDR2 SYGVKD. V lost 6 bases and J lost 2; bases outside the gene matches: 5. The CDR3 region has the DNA TGTGCCATCAGGGGACAGGGCGCCCCCTACGAGCAGTACTTC. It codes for CAIRGQGAPYEQYF.

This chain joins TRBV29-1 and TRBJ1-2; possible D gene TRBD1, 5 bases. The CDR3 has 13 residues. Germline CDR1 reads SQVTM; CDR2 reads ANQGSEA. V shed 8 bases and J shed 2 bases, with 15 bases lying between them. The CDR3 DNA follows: TGCAGCCAAGAATGGGGGTACAACTATGGCTACACCTTC. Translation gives CSQEWGYNYGYTF.